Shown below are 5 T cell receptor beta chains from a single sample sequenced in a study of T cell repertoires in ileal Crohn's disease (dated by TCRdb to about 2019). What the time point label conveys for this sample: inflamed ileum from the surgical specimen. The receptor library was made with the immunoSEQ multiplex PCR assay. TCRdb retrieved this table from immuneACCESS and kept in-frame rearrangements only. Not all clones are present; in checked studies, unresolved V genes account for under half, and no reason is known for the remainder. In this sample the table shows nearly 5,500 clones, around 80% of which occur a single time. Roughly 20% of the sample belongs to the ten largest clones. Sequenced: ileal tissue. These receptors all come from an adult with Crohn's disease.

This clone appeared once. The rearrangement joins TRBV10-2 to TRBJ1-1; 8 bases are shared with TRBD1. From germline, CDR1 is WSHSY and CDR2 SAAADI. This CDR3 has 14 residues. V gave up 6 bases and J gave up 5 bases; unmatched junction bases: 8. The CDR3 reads CASRQKGQGTEAFF. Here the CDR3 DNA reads TGCGCCAGCAGGCAAAAAGGACAGGGAACTGAAGCTTTCTTT.

The CDR3 spells CASTAGLTDTQYF. CDR3 DNA: TGTGCCAGCACGGCAGGACTCACAGATACGCAGTATTTT. The chain employs TRBV2 and TRBJ2-3; D may be TRBD2 (5 bases). The CDR3 extends over 13 amino acids. Trimming took off 7 bases at V and 2 bases at J, with 10 bases between the two ends. CDR1 is SNHLY, CDR2 FYNNEI, per germline. The entire variable domain, with the rest obtained from reference TRBV2 and TRBJ2-3, is as follows: EPEVTQTPSHQVTQMGQEVILRCVPISNHLYFYWYRQILGQKVEFLVSFYNNEISEKSEIFDDQFSVERPDGSNFTLKIRSTKLEDSAMYFCASTAGLTDTQYFGPGTRLTVL.

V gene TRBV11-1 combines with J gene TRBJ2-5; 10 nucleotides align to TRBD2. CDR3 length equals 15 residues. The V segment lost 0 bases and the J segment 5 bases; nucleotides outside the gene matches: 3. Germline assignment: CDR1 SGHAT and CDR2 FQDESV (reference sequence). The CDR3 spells CASSLAAGGPETQYF. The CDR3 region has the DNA TGTGCCAGCAGCTTAGCAGCGGGGGGGCCGGAGACCCAGTACTTC.

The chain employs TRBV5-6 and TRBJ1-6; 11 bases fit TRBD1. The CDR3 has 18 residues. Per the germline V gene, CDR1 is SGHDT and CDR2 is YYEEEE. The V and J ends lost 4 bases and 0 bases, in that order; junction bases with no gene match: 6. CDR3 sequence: CASSPGTGGGSYNSPLHF. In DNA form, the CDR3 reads TGTGCCAGCAGCCCCGGGACAGGGGGAGGCTCCTATAATTCACCCCTCCACTTT.

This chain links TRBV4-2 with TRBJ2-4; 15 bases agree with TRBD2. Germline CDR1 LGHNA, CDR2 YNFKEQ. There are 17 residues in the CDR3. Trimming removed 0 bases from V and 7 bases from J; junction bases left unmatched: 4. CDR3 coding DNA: TGTGCCAGCAGCCAAGAGATCGGACTAGCGGGGGGGAACATTCAGTACTTC. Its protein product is CASSQEIGLAGGNIQYF.